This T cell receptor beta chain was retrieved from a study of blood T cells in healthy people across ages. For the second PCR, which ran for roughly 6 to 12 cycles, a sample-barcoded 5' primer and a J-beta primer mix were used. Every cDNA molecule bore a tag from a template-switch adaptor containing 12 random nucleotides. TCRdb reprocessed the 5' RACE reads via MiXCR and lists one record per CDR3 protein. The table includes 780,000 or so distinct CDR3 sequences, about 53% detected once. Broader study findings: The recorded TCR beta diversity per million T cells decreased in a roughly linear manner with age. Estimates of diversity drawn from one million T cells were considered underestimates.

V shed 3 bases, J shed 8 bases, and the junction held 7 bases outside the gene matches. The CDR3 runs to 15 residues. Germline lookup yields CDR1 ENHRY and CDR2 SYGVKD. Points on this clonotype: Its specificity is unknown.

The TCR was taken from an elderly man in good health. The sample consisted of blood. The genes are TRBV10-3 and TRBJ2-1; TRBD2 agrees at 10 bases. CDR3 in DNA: TGTGCCATCAGTGAACCGGGACTAGCGTTCGATGAGCAGTTCTTC. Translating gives CAISEPGLAFDEQFF.